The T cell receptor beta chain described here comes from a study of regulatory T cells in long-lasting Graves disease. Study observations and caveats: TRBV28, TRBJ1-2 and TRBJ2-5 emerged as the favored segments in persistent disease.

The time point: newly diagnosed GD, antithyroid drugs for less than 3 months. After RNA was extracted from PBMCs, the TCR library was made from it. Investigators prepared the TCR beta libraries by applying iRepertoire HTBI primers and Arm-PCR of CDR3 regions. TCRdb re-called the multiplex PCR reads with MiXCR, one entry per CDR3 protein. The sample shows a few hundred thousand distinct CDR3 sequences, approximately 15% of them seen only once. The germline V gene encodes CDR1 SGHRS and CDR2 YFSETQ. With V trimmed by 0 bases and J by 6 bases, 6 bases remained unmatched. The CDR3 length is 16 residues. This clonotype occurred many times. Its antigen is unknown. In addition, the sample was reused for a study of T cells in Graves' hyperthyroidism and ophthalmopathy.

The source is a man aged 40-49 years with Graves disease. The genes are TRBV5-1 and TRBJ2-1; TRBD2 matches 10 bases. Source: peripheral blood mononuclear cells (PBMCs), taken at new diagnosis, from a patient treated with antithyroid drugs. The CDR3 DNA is TGCGCCAGCAGCTTGGGGGGGACTAGCGTTCGCAATGAGCAGTTCTTC. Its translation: CASSLGGTSVRNEQFF. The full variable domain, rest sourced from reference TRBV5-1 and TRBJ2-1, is KAGVTQTPRYLIKTRGQQVTLSCSPISGHRSVSWYQQTPGQGLQFLFEYFSETQRNKGNFPGRFSGRQFSNSRSEMNVSTLELGDSALYLCASSLGGTSVRNEQFFGPGTRLTVL.